Sequencing of this T cell receptor (beta chain) was carried out in a study of blood T cell repertoires in COVID-19. Germline V CDR1 and CDR2: SGHVS, FNYEAQ. Germline trimming cut 4 bases from V and 1 base from J; bases unmatched to any gene: 8. CDR3 size: 17 residues. Original processing methods: Estimation of nucleated cell counts relied on the amplification of reference gene primers. Sequencing used immunoSEQ multiplex PCR; TCRdb keeps in-frame clones, though not all of them. The V and J calls and clone size were taken over from that table, and D and trimming were inferred from the DNA. The sample lists approximately 90,000 clones; around 90% were seen once.

The specimen sequenced was peripheral blood. This chain uses TRBV7-6 with TRBJ2-1; 9 bases align to TRBD2. The clonotype originates from a woman aged 80 or over with acute or convalescent COVID-19. In nucleotides, the CDR3 is TGTGCCAGCAGCTCCCAAGGCCTAGCGGGATCCTACAATGAGCAGTTCTTC. This translates into CASSSQGLAGSYNEQFF.